This TCR beta chain was retrieved from a study of T cell repertoires in cytomegalovirus infection. Study outcomes and limitations: Accumulated public TCR beta family frequency recognized individuals carrying CMV together with the relevant HLA.

One entry per CDR3 protein, called by TCRdb with MiXCR from the reads. The profile shows approximately 240,000 distinct CDR3 sequences, 9% to 15% of them singletons. This clonotype was detected many times. What it binds is unknown. Germline CDR1 and CDR2: SGHNT and YYREEE (reference sequence). V gave up 2 bases and J gave up 6 bases; unmatched junction bases: 5. There are 16 residues in the CDR3. The specimen was PBMCs. This chain links TRBV5-4 with TRBJ2-2, with 12 bases matching TRBD2. The sequence derives from a human donor in good health (CMV status not recorded). Some clones in this sample may be carry-over from other donors' samples. CDR3 coding DNA: TGTGCCAGCAGCTTCCCTAGCGGGAGGGCATCCGGGGAGCTGTTTTTT. Amino acids: CASSFPSGRASGELFF.